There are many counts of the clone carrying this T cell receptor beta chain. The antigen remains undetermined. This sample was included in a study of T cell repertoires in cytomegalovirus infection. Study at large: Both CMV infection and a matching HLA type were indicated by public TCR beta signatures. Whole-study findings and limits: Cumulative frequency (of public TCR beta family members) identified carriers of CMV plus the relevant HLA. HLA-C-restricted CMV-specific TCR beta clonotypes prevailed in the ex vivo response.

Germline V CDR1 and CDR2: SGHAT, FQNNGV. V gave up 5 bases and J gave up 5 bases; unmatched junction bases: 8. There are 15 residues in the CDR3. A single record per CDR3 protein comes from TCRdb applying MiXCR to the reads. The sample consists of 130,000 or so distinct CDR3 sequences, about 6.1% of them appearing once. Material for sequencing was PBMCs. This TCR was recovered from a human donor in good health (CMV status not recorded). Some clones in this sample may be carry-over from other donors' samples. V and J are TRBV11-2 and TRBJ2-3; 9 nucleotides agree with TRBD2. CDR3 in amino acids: CASSKGGGAGDTQYF. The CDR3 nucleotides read TGTGCCAGCAGCAAAGGCGGGGGGGCCGGAGATACGCAGTATTTT.